This T cell receptor beta chain was retrieved from a study of T cells expressing NK-cell markers. Study details: It was sorted CD3+CD56-NKG2C+, CD3+CD56+NKG2C- and CD3+CD56+NKG2C+ T cells that provided the TCR beta repertoires. Just one sequenced donor of eight was HCMV-seronegative, while seven were seropositive. Findings and caveats of the study: A handful of donors likewise had their CD3+CD56-NKG2C+ fraction led by these clonotypes.

CDR1 and CDR2 (germline): SGHDT, YYEEEE. The CDR3 is 18 residues long. The TCR beta cDNA came from 5'RACE template switching with UMIs. Following a re-call of the 5' RACE reads, TCRdb has one entry per CDR3 protein and lacks DNA. Its table records about 8,000 distinct CDR3 sequences. On this clonotype itself: Its antigen is not known.

This TCR was sampled from a young man in good health. Material for sequencing was blood T cells: a sorted CD56 or NKG2C T cell subset, CD4+ or CD8+ T cells, or bulk PBMC T cells (not recorded which). V and J are TRBV5-6 and TRBJ2-5; TCRdb reports TRBD2, a call that lacks DNA to check it against. This chain's CDR3 is CASSVGLAGPSFQETQYF.